Described below is a single T cell receptor beta chain sequence and its context. Its target antigen remains unknown. Base qualities are not recorded, but no much larger clone differs from it by a single base. The data were obtained in a study of cytomegalovirus exposure and HLA in healthy donors (TCRdb year 2017). For the study in its entirety: According to an earlier analysis of a few hundred of the donors, some 170 million T cells yielded approximately 120 million unique TCR beta sequences and less than 300 Gb of sequence data. An early release covering just under 650 HLA-typed donors comprised about 290 gigabases of sequencing data and tens of millions of unique TCR sequences. The study was designed to test whether signatures of past pathogen exposure could be identified by cataloging public T cell receptors. The number of typed donors differed by locus: roughly 620-630 for A, B, C, DRB1 and DQB1; some 500 for DQA1; 606 for DPA1; and some 450 for DPB1. Because of strong linkage in the cohort, a few DR-DQ haplotypes were treated as single units for association and clustering. An earlier analysis of several hundred of the donors applied high-throughput TCR beta sequencing to assess whether each TCR beta V gene segment acted as functional or pseudogenic. The study profiled the T cell repertoires of hundreds of subjects by immunosequencing and related them to cytomegalovirus serostatus. Every repertoire in the discovery cohort had been generated on one and the same sequencing platform. The later analysis used no new phenotypic data to find candidate immune exposures, relying instead on TCR beta sequences and their occurrence across donors. Genome-wide SNP genotypes for about three fifths of the 666 donors were used in a later genetic analysis, which treated that subset as a discovery cohort. Both class I and class II loci were covered by HLA typing, at four-digit resolution. To study patterns of TCR occurrence, a later analysis re-analyzed previously published TCR beta repertoires from several hundred donors and added high-resolution HLA genotyping. Among a few hundred genotyped donors of the cohort, an average of about 240,000 unique TCR beta nucleotide sequences were sequenced per donor, roughly a sixth of them non-productive. In addition to the first cohort of roughly 700 subjects, a separate validation cohort of 120 different subjects was used. Donor age, sex, ethnicity and CMV serostatus were compiled alongside the repertoire data. To predict cytomegalovirus infection status, the study brought together high-throughput TCR immunosequencing, statistical association of individual TCRs with disease status, and machine learning. The genetic ancestry cluster associated with self-reported Caucasian donors included around 76% of the approximately 410 genotyped donors.

The cohort consisted of fewer than 700 healthy bone marrow donors. At the time of sampling, every cohort member was nominally healthy, though immune exposures that went unrecorded were likely present. The donor tested CMV seropositive, placing the donor among the roughly 270 seropositive members of the cohort. A peripheral blood sample was collected from each donor, and TCR beta sequencing was performed on peripheral blood mononuclear cells. The Qiagen DNeasy Blood Extraction Kit was used to extract genomic DNA from the blood cell samples. The library relied on the immunoSEQ multiplex PCR assay. For the multiplex PCR, a mixture combining 60 forward primers for TCR Vbeta segments and 13 reverse primers for TCR Jbeta segments was used. The CDR3 region of rearranged TCR beta genes was amplified from genomic DNA by a multiplex PCR assay. On the Illumina HiSeq System, the amplified TCR beta libraries were sequenced as 87-base-pair reads. Under the source paper's analysis protocol: A later analysis counted about 80 million unique TCR beta chains across the 550 to 750 repertoires, and around 12 million of these chains were shared by at least two donors. Raw reads were error-corrected and collapsed into unique sequences with a nearest-neighbor algorithm that merged closely related sequences to remove PCR and sequencing errors. Alignment of CDR3 sequences to IMGT reference sequences was used to assign V, D and J gene segments. For a sequence to be retained, a match of at least six nucleotides was required to both a V gene segment and a J gene segment. A rearrangement was called productive if the CDR3 had no stop codons and remained in frame with V and J, and every other rearrangement was called non-productive. CDR3 was defined by IMGT convention, running from the second conserved V-encoded cysteine to the conserved J-encoded phenylalanine. In an earlier analysis of more than 550 of the donors, sequences lacking an unambiguous match to a single V gene segment were excluded. In an earlier analysis of 450 to 700 of the donors, V segments were called functional above 56.7% productive rearrangements and were called segregating when the between-donor standard deviation exceeded 5%. A statistical classification framework was built to diagnose cytomegalovirus status from the catalog of TCR beta chain sequences. In a later analysis, V and J genes were assigned by comparing TCR nucleotide sequences against IMGT/GENE-DB human TR gene sequences. A later analysis assigned CDR3 sequences and most-parsimonious VDJ recombination scenarios with the TCRdist pipeline. A later analysis defined each TCR beta chain by its CDR3 amino acid sequence plus V-gene family, and excluded reads lacking a unique V-gene family. In a later analysis, a few hundred highly shared, low-generation-probability nucleotide sequences were removed to address suspected cross-contamination and a sequencing artifact. For each public chain, a later analysis derived a clonal expansion index from normalized ranks of inferred template counts within each repertoire. In a later analysis, generation probabilities were computed with a VDJ recombination model fitted to out-of-frame rearrangements, and the resulting probabilities were checked against IGoR. Hypergeometric tests were used in a later analysis to score TCR-TCR, TCR-HLA and TCR-CMV co-occurrence, with a repertoire-size bias correction applied to the TCR pairs. In a later analysis, false discovery rates were estimated by permuting HLA or CMV assignments 20 times. A later analysis grouped co-occurring TCRs with DBSCAN, adding TCRdist sequence similarity when clustering within HLA-allele-positive subsets. For co-occurrence clustering, repertoires with fewer than 30,000 or more than 120,000 public chains were excluded, along with about five repertoires with anomalous nucleotide sharing. Entries here come from immuneACCESS through TCRdb and include only in-frame sequences with V and J called. Some clones fail to appear in such tables; in the studies checked, an unresolved V gene covers under half of the shortfall, and the cause of the remainder is unknown. That table supplies the V and J calls and clone size; D and trimming were determined from the DNA. The sample table contains about 89,000 clones; only one count was recorded for 85% of them. The ten top clones hold 6.5% to 9% of the sample.

Overall study outcomes, separate from this receptor: At a false discovery rate of 0.05, a later analysis linked 16,951 TCR beta sequences to specific HLA alleles. Most TCR sequences were seen in very few donors, while some public TCRs were found in many individuals. A few of the identified cytomegalovirus-associated TCR beta chains were confirmed in vitro to be specific for cytomegalovirus antigens. A further reported finding was that TCR beta sequences accurately predicted the HLA-A and HLA-B alleles for most subjects in the first cohort. The classifier was reported to diagnose cytomegalovirus status with high specificity and sensitivity in both the original cohort and the validation cohort. A cluster of highly shared sequence variants was judged likely to represent a technical artifact of the sequencing pipeline. In a later analysis, most CMV-associated TCR beta chains were found to appear HLA-restricted, with HLA associations seemingly driven largely by CMV exposure. Because HLA typing was unavailable for some donors at each locus, only the typed subset was used in association tests. Roughly uniform sequencing depth across donors was assumed in presence/absence analyses, although this assumption may not hold. Because counts were too low, more than 15 rarely observed V segments, including chromosome 9 orphons, were excluded from the earlier analysis of 587 of the donors. Compared with the approximately 600-donor mean, donors in an Asian-associated ancestry cluster had fewer N-insertions in productive TCRs, according to a later genetic analysis. A total of fewer than 200 TCR beta chains were listed by the study as associated with cytomegalovirus. When HLA alleles, especially DR and DQ, strongly co-occurred, attributing TCR associations to individual alleles was difficult. CMV serostatus was the only immune exposure information available for the cohort. In a later analysis, several top co-occurrence clusters were reported to appear linked to parvovirus B19, influenza, CMV and Epstein-Barr virus. An association between a missense DCLRE1C variant and V-gene and J-gene trimming of TCR beta chains was found in a later genetic analysis and replicated in an independent cohort. In an earlier analysis of 450 to 750 of the donors, most TCR beta V segments appeared in productive rearrangements about 90% or about 30% of the time, broadly matching IMGT annotations. Correlated functional status among segregating V segments might reflect linkage disequilibrium, but an unknown experimental factor could not be ruled out. In a later analysis, HLA-associated TCR beta chains were found to be more clonally expanded and to have lower generation probabilities than equally common non-associated chains. Only TCR beta chains were sequenced in this cohort, and the absence of alpha or paired-chain data limited detectable features. According to the authors, the approach could potentially be generalized to other disease states and immunological phenotypes. According to a later analysis, TCR association rates differed among HLA loci, with DRB1 alleles showing the most associated TCRs and HLA-C alleles showing the fewest.

Sequencing input: PBMCs. The sequence came from a man aged 35 to 55 in good health and CMV-seropositive.

The CDR3 reads CASHRGTNEKLFF. DNA sequence: TGTGCCAGTCACAGGGGAACGAATGAAAAACTGTTTTTT. The chain employs TRBV28 and TRBJ1-4; a stretch of 7 junction bases matches TRBD1. The CDR1 and CDR2 encoded by the germline V gene are MDHEN and SYDVKM. Measured from the cysteine to the phenylalanine, the CDR3 is 13 residues long. Just CDR3 DNA is preserved here, 39 bases in frame from base 1. Trimming takes 9 bases off V and 5 bases off J; junction bases not matched to a gene: 6.